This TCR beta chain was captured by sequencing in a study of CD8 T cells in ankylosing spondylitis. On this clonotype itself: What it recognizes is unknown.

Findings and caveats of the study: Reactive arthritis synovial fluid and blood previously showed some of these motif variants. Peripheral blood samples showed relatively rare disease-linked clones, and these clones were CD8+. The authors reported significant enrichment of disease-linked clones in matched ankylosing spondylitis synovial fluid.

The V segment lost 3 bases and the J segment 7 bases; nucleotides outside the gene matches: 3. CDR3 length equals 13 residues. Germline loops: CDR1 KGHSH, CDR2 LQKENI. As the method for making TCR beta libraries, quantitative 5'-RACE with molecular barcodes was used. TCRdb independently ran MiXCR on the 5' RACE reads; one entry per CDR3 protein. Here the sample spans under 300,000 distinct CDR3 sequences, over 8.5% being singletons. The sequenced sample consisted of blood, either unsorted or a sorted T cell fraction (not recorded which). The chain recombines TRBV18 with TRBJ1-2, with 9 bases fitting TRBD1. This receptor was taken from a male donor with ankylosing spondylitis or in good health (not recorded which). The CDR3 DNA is TGTGCCAGCTCACCCGGGACAGGGAGTGGCTACACCTTC. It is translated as CASSPGTGSGYTF. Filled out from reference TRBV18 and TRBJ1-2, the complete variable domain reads NAGVMQNPRHLVRRRGQEARLRCSPMKGHSHVYWYRQLPEEGLKFMVYLQKENIIDESGMPKERFSAEFPKEGPSILRIQQVVRGDSAAYFCASSPGTGSGYTFGSGTRLTVV.